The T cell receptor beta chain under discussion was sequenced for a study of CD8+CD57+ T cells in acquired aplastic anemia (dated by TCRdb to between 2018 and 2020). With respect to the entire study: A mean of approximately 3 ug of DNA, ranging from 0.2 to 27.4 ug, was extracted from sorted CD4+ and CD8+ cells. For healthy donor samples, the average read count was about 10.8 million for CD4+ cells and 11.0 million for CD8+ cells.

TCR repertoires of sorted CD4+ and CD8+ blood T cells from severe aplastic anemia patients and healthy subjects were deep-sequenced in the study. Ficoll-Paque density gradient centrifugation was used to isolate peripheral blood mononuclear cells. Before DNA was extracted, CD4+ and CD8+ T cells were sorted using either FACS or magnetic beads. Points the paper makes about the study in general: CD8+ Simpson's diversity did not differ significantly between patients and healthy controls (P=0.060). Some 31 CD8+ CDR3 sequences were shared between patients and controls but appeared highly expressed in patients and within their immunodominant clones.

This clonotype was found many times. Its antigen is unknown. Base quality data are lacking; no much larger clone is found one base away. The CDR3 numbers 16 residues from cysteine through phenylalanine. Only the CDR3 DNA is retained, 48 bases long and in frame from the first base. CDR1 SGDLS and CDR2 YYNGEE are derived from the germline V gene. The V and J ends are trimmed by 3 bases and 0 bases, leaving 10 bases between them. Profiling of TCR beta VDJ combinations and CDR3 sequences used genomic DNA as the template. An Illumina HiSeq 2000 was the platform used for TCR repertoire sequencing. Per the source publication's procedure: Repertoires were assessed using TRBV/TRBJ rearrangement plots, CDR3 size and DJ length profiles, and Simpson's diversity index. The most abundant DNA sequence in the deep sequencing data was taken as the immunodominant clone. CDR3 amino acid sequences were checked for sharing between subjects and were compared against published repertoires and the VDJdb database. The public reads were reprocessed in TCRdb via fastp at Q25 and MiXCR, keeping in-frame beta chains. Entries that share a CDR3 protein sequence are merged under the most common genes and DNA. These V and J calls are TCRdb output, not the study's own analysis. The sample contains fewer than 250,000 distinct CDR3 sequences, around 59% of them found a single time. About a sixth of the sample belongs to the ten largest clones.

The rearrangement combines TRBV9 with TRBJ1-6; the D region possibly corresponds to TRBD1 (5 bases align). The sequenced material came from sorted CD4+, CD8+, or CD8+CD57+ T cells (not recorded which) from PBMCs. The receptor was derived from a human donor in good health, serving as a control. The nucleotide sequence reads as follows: TGTGCCAGCAGCGCCGACAGCGCCTCCTATAATTCACCCCTCCACTTT. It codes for CASSADSASYNSPLHF.